This T cell receptor (beta chain) was retrieved from a study of T cell responses to AZD1222 COVID-19 vaccine. J lost 3 bases, V lost 6 bases, and 16 bases had no gene match. CDR1 and CDR2 from the germline V gene are MDHEN and SYDVKM. CDR3 length: 17 residues. Assay used: immunoSEQ multiplex PCR; TCRdb lists only in-frame clones, some missing. Among 120,000 to 150,000 clones listed, about 92% were seen once. A note on this clone: Its antigen remains unidentified.

The study, taken as a whole, reports: In a largely white British group with more females than males, clonal diversity was possibly underestimated. Increased Spike-specific TCR breadth and depth were observed after two AZD1222 doses. Among AZD1222 vaccinees, only 5 to 7 were seropositive at baseline. The repertoires were collected only after the peak T cell response.

The sample here was peripheral blood, taken on day 0 of AZD1222 vaccination. V and J are TRBV28 and TRBJ2-7; 8 bases line up with TRBD1. The sequence derives from an adult in good health. The CDR3 is CASSTLIIRGLFYEQYF. The DNA for the CDR3 is TGTGCCAGCAGCACCCTTATAATCAGGGGGCTGTTCTACGAGCAGTACTTC.